This entry describes one TCR beta chain. Per the authors' pipeline: By means of reference gene primer amplification, nucleated cell counts were estimated. Libraries were prepared by immunoSEQ multiplex PCR; TCRdb keeps only in-frame clonotypes and omits some of them. The V and J calls and clone size are taken from that table; D and trimming were inferred from the DNA. Among about 140,000 clones listed, around 87% were seen once. This sample stems from a study of blood T cell repertoires in COVID-19. Overall study context: Sample material is recorded as cDNA or gDNA derived from T cells, B-cell-depleted T cells, or PBMCs.

Cohort 3 donors counted as recovered after two negative PCRs, clearance, or resolved symptoms. V was pared by 2 bases and J by 8 bases, with 11 bases of the junction left unmatched. Per the germline V gene, CDR1 is MNHNS and CDR2 is SASEGT. CDR3 length: 15 residues. The sequencing sample was made of PBMCs or T cells enriched from blood (not recorded which). The J gene is TRBJ1-2, the V gene TRBV6-1, with 7 bases aligning to TRBD1. The clonotype originates from a man aged 60-69 years who had recovered from COVID-19. The CDR3 DNA is TGTGCCAGCAGTGAATCCGGGACAGCTCGTGGCGGCTACACCTTC. Protein product: CASSESGTARGGYTF.